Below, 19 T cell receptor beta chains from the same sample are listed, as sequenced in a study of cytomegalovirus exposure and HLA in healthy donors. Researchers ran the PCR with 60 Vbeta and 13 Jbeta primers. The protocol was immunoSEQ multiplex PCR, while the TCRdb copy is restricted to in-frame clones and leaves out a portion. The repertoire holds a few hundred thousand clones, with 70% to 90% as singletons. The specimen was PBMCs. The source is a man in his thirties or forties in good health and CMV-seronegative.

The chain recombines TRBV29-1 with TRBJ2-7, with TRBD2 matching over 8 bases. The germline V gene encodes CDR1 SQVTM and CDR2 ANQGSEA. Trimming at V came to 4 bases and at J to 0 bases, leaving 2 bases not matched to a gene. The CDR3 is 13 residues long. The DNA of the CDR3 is TGCAGCGTTGGCGGGGGGAGCTCCTACGAGCAGTACTTC. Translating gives CSVGGGSSYEQYF.

CDR3 coding DNA: TGTGCCAGCAGCTCCAGGACAGGGCGCGGCGAGCAGTACTTC. Translating gives CASSSRTGRGEQYF. This chain connects TRBV7-9 to TRBJ2-7, with TRBD1 matching 8 bases. Germline CDR1 and CDR2: SEHNR and FQNEAQ (reference sequence). The CDR3 runs 14 residues. Unmatched junction bases numbered 8, after V lost 4 bases and J lost 6 bases. Using reference TRBV7-9 and TRBJ2-7 for the parts outside the CDR3, the full variable domain is DTGVSQNPRHKITKRGQNVTFRCDPISEHNRLYWYRQTLGQGPEFLTYFQNEAQLEKSRLLSDRFSAERPKGSFSTLEIQRTEQGDSAMYLCASSSRTGRGEQYFGPGTRLTVT.

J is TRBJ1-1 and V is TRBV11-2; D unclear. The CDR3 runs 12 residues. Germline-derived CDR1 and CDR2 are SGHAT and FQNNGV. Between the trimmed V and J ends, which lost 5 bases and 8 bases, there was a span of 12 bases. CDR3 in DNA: TGTGCCAGCAGCGCAGGCCCCTTGGAAGCTTTCTTT. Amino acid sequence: CASSAGPLEAFF.

CDR3 sequence: CASSAPSGVGTQYF. The CDR3 nucleotides read TGTGCCAGCAGTGCCCCATCAGGGGTTGGGACCCAGTACTTC. The chain combines TRBV25-1 with TRBJ2-5; D might be TRBD1 (6 bases). V lost 4 bases, J lost 7 bases, and 16 bases lay in between. The CDR3 has 14 amino acids. In germline, CDR1 is MGHDK, CDR2 SYGVNS.

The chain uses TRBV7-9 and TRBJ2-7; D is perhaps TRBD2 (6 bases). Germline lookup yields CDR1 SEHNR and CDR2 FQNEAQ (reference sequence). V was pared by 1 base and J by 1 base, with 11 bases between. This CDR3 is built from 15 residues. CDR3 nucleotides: TGTGCCAGCAGCTTAGTGTGGGGGGAATCCTACGAGCAGTACTTC. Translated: CASSLVWGESYEQYF.

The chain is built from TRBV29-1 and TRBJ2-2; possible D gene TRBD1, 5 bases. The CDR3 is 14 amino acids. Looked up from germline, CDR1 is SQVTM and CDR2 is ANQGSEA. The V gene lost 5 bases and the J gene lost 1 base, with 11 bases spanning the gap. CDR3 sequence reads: CSVLRQGNTGELFF. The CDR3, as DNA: TGCAGCGTTTTGCGGCAGGGGAACACCGGGGAGCTGTTTTTT.

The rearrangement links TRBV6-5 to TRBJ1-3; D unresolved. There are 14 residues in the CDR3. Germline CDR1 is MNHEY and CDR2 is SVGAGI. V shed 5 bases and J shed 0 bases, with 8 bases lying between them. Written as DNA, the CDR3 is TGTGCCAGCAGTCGAGGGTTCTCTGGAAACACCATATATTTT. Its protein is CASSRGFSGNTIYF.

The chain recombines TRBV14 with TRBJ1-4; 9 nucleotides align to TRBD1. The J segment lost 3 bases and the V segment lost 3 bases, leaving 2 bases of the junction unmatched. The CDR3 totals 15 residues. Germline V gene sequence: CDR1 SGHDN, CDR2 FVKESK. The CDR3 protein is CASSHGQGPNEKLFF. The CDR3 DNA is TGTGCCAGCAGCCACGGACAGGGGCCTAATGAAAAACTGTTTTTT.

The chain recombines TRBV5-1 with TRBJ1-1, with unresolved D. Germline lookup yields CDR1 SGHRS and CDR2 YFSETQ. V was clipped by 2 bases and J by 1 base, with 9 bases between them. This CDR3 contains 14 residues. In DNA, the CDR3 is TGCGCCAGCAGCTTACAGTCCGGGAACACTGAAGCTTTCTTT. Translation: CASSLQSGNTEAFF. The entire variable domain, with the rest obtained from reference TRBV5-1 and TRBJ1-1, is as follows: KAGVTQTPRYLIKTRGQQVTLSCSPISGHRSVSWYQQTPGQGLQFLFEYFSETQRNKGNFPGRFSGRQFSNSRSEMNVSTLELGDSALYLCASSLQSGNTEAFFGQGTRLTVV.

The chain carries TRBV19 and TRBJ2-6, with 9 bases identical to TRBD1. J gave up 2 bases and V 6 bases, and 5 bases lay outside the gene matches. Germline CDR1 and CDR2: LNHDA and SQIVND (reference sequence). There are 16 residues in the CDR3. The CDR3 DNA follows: TGTGCCAGTAGGAGGACAGGGGCAGCTGGGGCCAACGTCCTGACTTTC. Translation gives CASRRTGAAGANVLTF.

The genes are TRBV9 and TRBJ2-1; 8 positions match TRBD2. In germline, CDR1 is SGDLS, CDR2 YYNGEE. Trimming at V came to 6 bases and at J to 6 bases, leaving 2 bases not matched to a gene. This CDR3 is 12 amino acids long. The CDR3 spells CASNRGGNEQFF. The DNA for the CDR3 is TGTGCCAGCAACCGGGGGGGCAATGAGCAGTTCTTC.

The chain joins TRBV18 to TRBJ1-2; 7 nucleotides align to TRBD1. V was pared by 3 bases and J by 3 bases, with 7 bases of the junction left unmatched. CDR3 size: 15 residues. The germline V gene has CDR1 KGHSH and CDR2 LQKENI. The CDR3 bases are TGTGCCAGCTCACCCTCGACAGGGAGCTACTATGGCTACACCTTC. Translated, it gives CASSPSTGSYYGYTF.

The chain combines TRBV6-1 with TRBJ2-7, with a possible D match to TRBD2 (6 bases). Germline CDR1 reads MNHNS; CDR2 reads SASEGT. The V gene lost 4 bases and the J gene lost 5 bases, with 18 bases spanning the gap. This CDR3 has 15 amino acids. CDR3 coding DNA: TGTGCCAGCAGTGGAGGGCAGGCCCGGGGGAACGAGCAGTACTTC. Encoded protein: CASSGGQARGNEQYF.

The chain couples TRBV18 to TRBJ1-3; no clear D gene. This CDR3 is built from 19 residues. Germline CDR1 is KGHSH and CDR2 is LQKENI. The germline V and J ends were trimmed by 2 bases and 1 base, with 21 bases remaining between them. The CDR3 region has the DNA TGTGCCAGCTCACCAGCCCTCACCCCCCCGGGGTTTTCTGGAAACACCATATATTTT. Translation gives CASSPALTPPGFSGNTIYF.

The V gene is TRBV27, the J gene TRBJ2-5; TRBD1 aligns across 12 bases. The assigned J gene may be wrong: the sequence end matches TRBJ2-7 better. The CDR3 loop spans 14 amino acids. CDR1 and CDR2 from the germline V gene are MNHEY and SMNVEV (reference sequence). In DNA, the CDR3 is TGTGCCAGCAGAATGGGGACAGGGGGCGACGAGCAGTACTTC. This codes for CASRMGTGGDEQYF.

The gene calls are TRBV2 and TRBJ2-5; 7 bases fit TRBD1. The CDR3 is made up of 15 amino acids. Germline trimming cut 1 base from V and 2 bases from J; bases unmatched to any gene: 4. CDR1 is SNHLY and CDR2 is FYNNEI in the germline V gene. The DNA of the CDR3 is TGTGCCAGCAGTGAAGAGGGGACAGCACAAGAGACCCAGTACTTC. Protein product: CASSEEGTAQETQYF.

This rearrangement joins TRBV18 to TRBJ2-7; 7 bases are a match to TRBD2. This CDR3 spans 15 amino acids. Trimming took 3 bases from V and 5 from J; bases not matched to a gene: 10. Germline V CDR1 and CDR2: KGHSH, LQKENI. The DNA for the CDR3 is TGTGCCAGCTCACCGGGGGGGACTCCTCCTAACGAGCAGTACTTC. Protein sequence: CASSPGGTPPNEQYF.

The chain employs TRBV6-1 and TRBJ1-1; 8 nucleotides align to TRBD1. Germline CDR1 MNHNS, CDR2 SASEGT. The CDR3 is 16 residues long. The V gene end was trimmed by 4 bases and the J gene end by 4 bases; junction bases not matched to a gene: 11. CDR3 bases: TGTGCCAGCAGTGGCAGACAGGGGCCGGTGGGCACTGAAGCTTTCTTT. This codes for CASSGRQGPVGTEAFF.

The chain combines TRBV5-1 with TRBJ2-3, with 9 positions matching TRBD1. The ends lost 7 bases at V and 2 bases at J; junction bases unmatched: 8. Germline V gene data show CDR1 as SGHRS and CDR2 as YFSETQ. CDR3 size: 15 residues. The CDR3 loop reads CASRMTGGDTDTQYF. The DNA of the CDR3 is TGCGCCAGCCGAATGACAGGGGGAGACACAGATACGCAGTATTTT.